This TCR beta chain was identified in a study of Ad26.COV2.S vaccination and SARS-CoV-2 variants (TCRdb year 2021). In terms of the full investigation: Donors in the vaccine arm were drawn from COV1001, a multicentre, randomized, double-blind, placebo-controlled phase I-IIa trial testing Ad26.COV2.S in healthy adults. Ad26.COV2.S was administered intramuscularly at 5 x 10^10 or 1 x 10^11 viral particles, either as a single shot or as two shots given 56 days apart. The specificity and breadth of SARS-CoV-2-reactive T cell receptors after Ad26.COV2.S vaccination were assessed by TCRbeta repertoire sequencing. A total of 32 samples were included in the TCR-sequenced set, comprising roughly 19 Ad26.COV2.S vaccine recipients, 5 placebo recipients and 8 SARS-CoV-2 convalescent individuals. Participants in the trial were split at random into five groups of five each, receiving low-dose or high-dose Ad26.COV2.S once or twice, or else placebo on both occasions. Blinding of investigators to trial group allocation was maintained during experiments and outcome assessment. What the study reported, not specific to this receptor: Non-spike TCR breadth was comparable between vaccine and placebo recipients, consistent with the vaccine containing only spike. Ad26.COV2.S recipients had higher spike-specific TCR breadth than placebo recipients (P = 0.0014). According to the authors, total T cell responses may have been underestimated by the TCR breadth and depth analyses. The study was not powered to compare responses between vaccine doses or regimens. Substantial breadth of spike-specific CD8+ and CD4+ T cell responses was reported after vaccination.

The treatment or condition label corresponds to: over 15 received Ad26.COV2.S at low or high dose, single or two shots; 5 received placebo; per-sample allocation not given. For vaccine and placebo recipients, repertoires were sequenced using samples collected on day 63 after the first injection. Cohort 1b enrolled fewer than 30 adults aged 18-55 years at a single site in Boston, USA, between 29 July and 7 August 2020. Ad26.COV2.S consisted of a replication-incompetent adenovirus type 26 vector by which a prefusion-stabilized SARS-CoV-2 spike protein from the original Wuhan strain was expressed. In the case of this clone: The antigen this receptor binds is unknown. Base qualities are not recorded, but no much larger clone differs from it by a single base.

Relative to germline, V is 5 bases shorter and J is 4 bases shorter, with 17 bases between their ends. CDR1 and CDR2 are read off the germline V gene as SGHTA and FQGTGA. The CDR3 has 15 amino acids, counting the end cysteine and phenylalanine. Of all the DNA, just the CDR3 is kept, 45 bases in frame from base 1. The immunoSEQ Assay was the method used to sequence TCRbeta CDR3 regions. After extraction, genomic DNA underwent amplification by bias-controlled multiplex PCR, followed by high-throughput sequencing. The authors' analysis ran thus. Collapsing and filtering of sequences were performed to quantify the absolute abundance of each unique TCRbeta CDR3 region. T cell fraction was estimated by normalization of TCRbeta template counts to usable DNA, with usable DNA being measured through amplification of reference genes present in all nucleated cells. Repertoire TCRs were annotated as SARS-CoV-2-specific when V gene, CDR3 amino acid sequence and J gene were exactly matched to a known reactive TCR set. The reference SARS-CoV-2 TCR set came from MIRA and was filtered for enrichment in COVID-19-positive ImmuneCODE repertoires, removing public or cross-reactive TCRs. Drawing on the MIRA antigens, annotated TCRs were analysed further at the level of specific ORF or position within ORF. Breadth was defined as annotated unique rearrangements over total unique productive rearrangements; depth was the summed frequency of those rearrangements. Two-sided Wilcoxon rank-sum tests were used to compare TCR breadth between groups. The table was pulled from immuneACCESS by TCRdb, which kept in-frame rearrangements only. Such tables lose some clones; where checked, under half of the loss comes from unresolved V genes, and the rest has no known cause. V and J calls and clone size come straight from that table; D and trimming were deduced from the DNA. This sample comprises about 480,000 clones, around 85% of them detected only once. The ten largest clones take up 13% of the sample.

Sequenced here: peripheral blood, sampled in a trial of Ad26.COV2.S vaccine versus placebo. The sequence is built from TRBV7-3 and TRBJ1-2; TRBD1 might be the D gene, on 6 matching bases. This clonotype was obtained from a person aged 18-60 years who received the Ad26.COV2.S COVID-19 vaccine or a placebo. The nucleotide sequence reads TGTGCCAGCAGCCAGGACTCCGGGGGGCCCTATGGCTACACCTTC. It is translated as CASSQDSGGPYGYTF.